This T cell receptor beta chain stems from a study of T cell responses to AZD1222 COVID-19 vaccine. A note on this clone: No antigen is known for it.

Broader study findings: Every sample of the repertoires postdated the peak T cell response. Possibly, clonal diversity was underestimated; donors were largely white British and included more females. Spike-specific TCR breadth and depth were elevated following two AZD1222 doses.

Profiled with immunoSEQ multiplex PCR; TCRdb holds only in-frame clones, not every one. The sample yields around 80,000 clones, 80% to 95% seen once. The V gene lost 1 base and the J gene lost 6 bases, with 13 bases spanning the gap. The CDR3 consists of 15 residues. Germline CDR1 GTSNPN, CDR2 SVGIG (reference sequence). The chain joins TRBV30 to TRBJ1-6; a weak D match, TRBD1 (5 bases). The TCR sequence derives from an adult who received the AZD1222 COVID-19 vaccine. This sample comprised peripheral blood, obtained 28 days after the second AZD1222 dose. CDR3 DNA sequence: TGTGCCTGGAGTGGAAGGACAAGAATTAATTCACCCCTCCACTTT. Its protein product is CAWSGRTRINSPLHF.